The source of this T cell receptor (beta chain) is a study of T-cell reconstitution after alpha-beta-depleted transplantation in children. Findings and limits, study-wide: Some patients showed high day-60 TCRbeta diversity, which derived from surviving recipient T cells and thymic progenitors. Diversity and T-cell counts at one year after transplant derived mostly from new T cells. Several hundred expanded graft clones reportedly gave rise to the alpha-beta T cells present about two months after transplant.

This clonotype occurred many times. The antigen remains undetermined. Trimming stripped 0 bases from V and 7 bases from J, with 10 bases between. Germline loops: CDR1 SGHRS, CDR2 YFSETQ. CDR3 size: 14 residues. Preparation of the TCRbeta library was carried out with unique molecular identifiers. TCRdb independently ran MiXCR on the PCR reads; one entry per CDR3 protein. The sample lists around 700,000 distinct CDR3 sequences; around 13% were seen once. The TCR comes from a girl aged 2-9 years with congenital amegakaryocytic thrombocytopenia, due to receive a stem cell transplant. Here the sequenced sample was PBMCs, taken before TCRalphabeta/CD19-depleted stem cell transplant. The chain combines TRBV5-1 with TRBJ1-4; D is unclear. This chain's CDR3 is CASSLGNGGEKLFF. CDR3 nucleotide sequence: TGCGCCAGCAGCTTGGGCAACGGAGGTGAAAAACTGTTTTTT. Full variable domain (rest looked up from reference TRBV5-1 and TRBJ1-4): KAGVTQTPRYLIKTRGQQVTLSCSPISGHRSVSWYQQTPGQGLQFLFEYFSETQRNKGNFPGRFSGRQFSNSRSEMNVSTLELGDSALYLCASSLGNGGEKLFFGSGTQLSVL.